These 15 T cell receptor beta chains were sequenced from one sample in a study of blood T cell repertoires in COVID-19. Clones were read by immunoSEQ multiplex PCR, and TCRdb kept only the in-frame ones, dropping some. This table holds 150,000 or so clones, 85% to 95% found once. The sequenced sample was peripheral blood. The receptors shown here come from a woman aged 45-59 years with acute or convalescent COVID-19.

V usage is TRBV27 and J usage is TRBJ2-7, with TRBD2 as a possible D gene (5 bases). Trimming removed 6 bases from V and 3 bases from J, with 18 bases in between. Germline V lookup: CDR1 MNHEY, CDR2 SMNVEV (reference sequence). The CDR3 spans 15 residues. The CDR3 DNA follows: TGTGCCAGCAGCCCGCTAATTAACGGAGGCTACGAGCAGTACTTC. It specifies CASSPLINGGYEQYF.

The gene calls are TRBV7-9 and TRBJ2-7; 8 bases align to TRBD1. This CDR3 is built from 14 residues. Germline CDR1 reads SEHNR; CDR2 reads FQNEAQ (reference sequence). The J segment lost 1 base and the V segment lost 4 bases, leaving 3 bases of the junction unmatched. The CDR3 nucleotides read TGTGCCAGCAGCTCCCGGGACAGGTCCTACGAGCAGTACTTC. Its protein is CASSSRDRSYEQYF.

CDR3 amino acids: CASSRLAITDTQYF. CDR3 bases: TGTGCCAGCAGCCGACTAGCCATCACAGATACGCAGTATTTT. The rearrangement joins TRBV5-8 to TRBJ2-3; 7 nucleotides agree with TRBD2. CDR3 size: 14 residues. Looked up from germline, CDR1 is SGHTS and CDR2 is YDEGEE. V shed 4 bases and J 2 bases; nucleotides not matched to a gene: 4. Drawing the rest from reference TRBV5-8 and TRBJ2-3, the complete variable domain is EAGVTQSPTHLIKTRGQQATLRCSPISGHTSVYWYQQALGLGLQFLLWYDEGEERNRGNFPPRFSGRQFPNYSSELNVNALELEDSALYLCASSRLAITDTQYFGPGTRLTVL.

The chain carries TRBV2 and TRBJ1-1; 7 bases are a match to TRBD1. V lost 4 bases to trimming and J lost 4 bases; unmatched junction nucleotides: 9. Germline CDR1 is SNHLY and CDR2 is FYNNEI. The CDR3 contains 15 residues. Here the CDR3 reads CASSGDRVRGTEAFF. CDR3 sequence (DNA): TGTGCCAGCAGTGGAGACAGGGTTCGGGGCACTGAAGCTTTCTTT.

V gene TRBV24-1 combines with J gene TRBJ1-5, with D possibly matching TRBD1 (6 bases). In germline, CDR1 is KGHDR, CDR2 SFDVKD. The length of the CDR3 is 14 residues. Trimming stripped 4 bases from V and 6 bases from J, with 12 bases between. CDR3 residues: CATSDLSTGQPQHF. CDR3 DNA: TGTGCCACCAGTGACCTATCGACAGGTCAGCCCCAGCATTTT.

The V and J genes are TRBV6-5 and TRBJ2-5, with D maybe TRBD1 (6 bases). The CDR3 has 14 residues. Germline V gene data show CDR1 as MNHEY and CDR2 as SVGAGI. V lost 5 bases and J lost 1, with 11 bases in between. For the CDR3, the DNA is TGTGCCAGCAGTCCCACAGGGCTCCAAGAGACCCAGTACTTC. Protein sequence: CASSPTGLQETQYF.

The J gene is TRBJ2-1, the V gene TRBV19; 12 positions match TRBD2. Per the germline V gene, CDR1 is LNHDA and CDR2 is SQIVND (reference sequence). CDR3 size: 16 residues. The junction had 9 bases not matched to a gene; V was cut back by 4 bases and J by 8 bases. CDR3 residues: CASSKSTSGGRDEQFF. CDR3 coding DNA: TGTGCCAGTAGTAAATCGACTAGCGGGGGTCGAGATGAGCAGTTCTTC. Supplemented by reference TRBV19 and TRBJ2-1, the full variable domain reads DGGITQSPKYLFRKEGQNVTLSCEQNLNHDAMYWYRQDPGQGLRLIYYSQIVNDFQKGDIAEGYSVSREKKESFPLTVTSAQKNPTAFYLCASSKSTSGGRDEQFFGPGTRLTVL.

The gene calls are TRBV3-1 (or the pseudogene TRBV3-2) and TRBJ1-1; no reliable D call. Germline V CDR1 and CDR2: LGHDT, YNNKEL (reference sequence). The CDR3 sequence is 14 residues long. V was clipped by 4 bases and J by 0 bases, with 9 bases between them. CDR3: CASSLSGVNTEAFF. The CDR3 region has the DNA TGTGCCAGCAGCCTCTCGGGAGTGAACACTGAAGCTTTCTTT.

The chain combines TRBV28 with TRBJ1-2, with TRBD1 identical over 11 bases. There are 15 residues in the CDR3. V trimming: 3 bases; J trimming: 7 bases; junction bases outside the gene matches: 7. Germline V gene data show CDR1 as MDHEN and CDR2 as SYDVKM. CDR3 residues: CASSFGGTGGLGYTF. The CDR3 nucleotides are TGTGCCAGCAGTTTTGGTGGGACAGGGGGTCTTGGCTACACCTTC.

The CDR3 region has the DNA TGTGCCAGCAGCCCAAGGGGAGCGCTAGCGGGGGACAAAGAGACCCAGTACTTC. The encoded protein is CASSPRGALAGDKETQYF. The chain employs TRBV7-6 and TRBJ2-5, with TRBD2 matching over 10 bases. V was clipped by 5 bases and J by 3 bases; unmatched bases: 15. CDR1 and CDR2 from the germline V gene are SGHVS and FNYEAQ. The length of the CDR3 is 18 residues.

The rearrangement joins TRBV7-3 to TRBJ2-3, with a possible D match to TRBD2 (6 bases). Deletions cut 7 bases from V and 6 bases from J, with 17 bases between. The germline V gene encodes CDR1 SGHTA and CDR2 FQGTGA. The CDR3 covers 14 residues. The CDR3 here is CASTPGGKGDTQYF. The DNA of the CDR3 is TGTGCCAGCACCCCCGGAGGGAAAGGGGATACGCAGTATTTT. Full variable domain (outside the CDR3, taken from reference TRBV7-3 and TRBJ2-3): GAGVSQTPSNKVTEKGKYVELRCDPISGHTALYWYRQSLGQGPEFLIYFQGTGAADDSGLPNDRFFAVRPEGSVSTLKIQRTERGDSAVYLCASTPGGKGDTQYFGPGTRLTVL.

The chain carries TRBV19 and TRBJ1-2; a possible D gene is TRBD1 (6 bases). The V gene lost 7 bases and the J gene lost 2 bases, with 11 bases spanning the gap. The V gene's germline CDR1 is LNHDA and CDR2 SQIVND (reference sequence). The CDR3 runs to 13 residues. For the CDR3, the DNA is TGTGCCAGTAAGGACAGCCTCAACTATGGCTACACCTTC. As protein: CASKDSLNYGYTF.

The J gene is TRBJ2-2, the V gene TRBV7-2; 11 positions agree with TRBD2. With 5 bases clipped from V and 3 bases from J, the junction kept 5 bases outside the gene matches. There are 16 residues in the CDR3. Germline V lookup: CDR1 SGHTA, CDR2 FQGNSA. The DNA of the CDR3 is TGTGCCAGCAGCCCGGGACTAGCGGAATACACCGGGGAGCTGTTTTTT. It translates to CASSPGLAEYTGELFF. Filled out from reference TRBV7-2 and TRBJ2-2, the complete variable domain reads GAGVSQSPSNKVTEKGKDVELRCDPISGHTALYWYRQSLGQGLEFLIYFQGNSAPDKSGLPSDRFSAERTGGSVSTLTIQRTQQEDSAVYLCASSPGLAEYTGELFFGEGSRLTVL.

The V and J genes are TRBV24-1 and TRBJ2-1; 7 positions match TRBD1. Unmatched junction bases numbered 3, after V lost 2 bases and J lost 9 bases. CDR3 length: 13 amino acids. Looked up from germline, CDR1 is KGHDR and CDR2 is SFDVKD. The CDR3 DNA is TGTGCCACCAGTGATTGGGACAGTCTTGAGCAGTTCTTC. Residues: CATSDWDSLEQFF.

The V and J genes are TRBV25-1 and TRBJ1-4, with D tentatively TRBD1 (6 bases). Germline V lookup: CDR1 MGHDK, CDR2 SYGVNS. Trimming cost V 3 bases and J 6 bases, with 14 bases left between them. This CDR3 contains 15 residues. The CDR3: CASSDLYRDDEKLFF. The CDR3 coding sequence is TGTGCCAGCAGTGATTTATACAGGGACGATGAAAAACTGTTTTTT. The complete variable domain, with remaining parts taken from reference TRBV25-1 and TRBJ1-4, reads EADIYQTPRYLVIGTGKKITLECSQTMGHDKMYWYQQDPGMELHLIHYSYGVNSTEKGDLSSESTVSRIRTEHFPLTLESARPSHTSQYLCASSDLYRDDEKLFFGSGTQLSVL.